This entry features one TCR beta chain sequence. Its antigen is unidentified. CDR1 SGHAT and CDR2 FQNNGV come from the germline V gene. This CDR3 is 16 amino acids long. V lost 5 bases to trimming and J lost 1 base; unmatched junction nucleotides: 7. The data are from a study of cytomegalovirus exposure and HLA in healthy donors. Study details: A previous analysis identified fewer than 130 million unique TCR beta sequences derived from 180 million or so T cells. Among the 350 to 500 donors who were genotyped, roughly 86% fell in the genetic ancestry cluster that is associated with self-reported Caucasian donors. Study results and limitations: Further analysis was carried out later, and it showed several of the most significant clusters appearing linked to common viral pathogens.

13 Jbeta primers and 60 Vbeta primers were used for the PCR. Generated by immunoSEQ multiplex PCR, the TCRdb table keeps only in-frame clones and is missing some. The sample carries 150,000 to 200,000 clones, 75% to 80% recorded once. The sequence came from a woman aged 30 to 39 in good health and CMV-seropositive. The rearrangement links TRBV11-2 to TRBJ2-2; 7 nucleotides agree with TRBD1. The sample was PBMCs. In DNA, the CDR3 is TGTGCCAGCAGCCACAGGACAGGTTTGAACACCGGGGAGCTGTTTTTT. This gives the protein CASSHRTGLNTGELFF.